This T cell receptor (beta chain) appears in the sequencing data of a study of T cell responses to AZD1222 COVID-19 vaccine. Turning to this clone: Its antigen is still unknown.

Measured with immunoSEQ multiplex PCR; TCRdb has only the in-frame clones, and not every one. The sample has some 120,000 clones; roughly 90% are singletons. Study conclusions and caveats: Vaccination with two AZD1222 doses was followed by a rise in Spike-specific TCR breadth and depth. Donors skewed white British and female; clonal diversity was possibly underestimated. Sampled repertoires all dated from after the peak T cell response.

V lost 6 bases to trimming and J lost 0 bases, with 15 bases between them. CDR3 length equals 16 residues. The germline CDR1 and CDR2 sequences are ENHRY and SYGVKD. The receptor was derived from an adult in good health. The input for sequencing was peripheral blood, taken on day 0 of AZD1222 vaccination. The chain has TRBV10-3 and TRBJ1-3; D perhaps matches TRBD1 (5 bases). The CDR3 DNA sequence: TGTGCCATCAGGGATTGGGGGGGGAGCTCTGGAAACACCATATATTTT. Translated, it gives CAIRDWGGSSGNTIYF.